This T cell receptor (beta chain) was sequenced for a study of blood T cell repertoires in COVID-19. Germline V lookup: CDR1 KGHSH, CDR2 LQKENI. Trimming took 8 bases from V and 0 from J, leaving 22 bases between them. This CDR3 comprises 17 residues. This table comes from immunoSEQ multiplex PCR, and its TCRdb copy is limited to in-frame clones, with some not included. The repertoire includes about 98,000 clones, 82% of them detected once, and under 13% sits in the top ten. Sequenced sample: peripheral blood. V is TRBV18 and J is TRBJ2-5, with D possibly being TRBD2 (5 bases). The TCR was taken from a man aged 65-85 years with active or convalescent COVID-19. DNA for the CDR3: TGTGCCAGCCGACTGGCCGGTGTGGGGAGAAACCAAGAGACCCAGTACTTC. Translating gives CASRLAGVGRNQETQYF.